This TCR beta chain was observed in a study of T cells in Graves' hyperthyroidism and ophthalmopathy. In its sample, this clonotype was seen a few times. The TCR beta CDR3 regions underwent amplification using RNA transcripts as the source. TCR CDR3 underwent first-round RT-PCR with the HTBI primer set. One entry per CDR3 protein, called by TCRdb with MiXCR from the multiplex PCR reads. The table shows over 450,000 distinct CDR3 sequences, with about a sixth occurring only once. The clonotype was recovered from a woman under 30 with Graves' ophthalmopathy. Source material: blood.

The CDR3 DNA reads as TGCAGTGCTCGGACAGGGAATAGCAATCAGCCCCAGCATTTT. It yields the protein CSARTGNSNQPQHF. The gene calls are TRBV20-1 and TRBJ1-5, with 8 positions matching TRBD1. The V segment lost 5 bases and the J segment 0 bases; nucleotides outside the gene matches: 3. Germline V lookup: CDR1 DFQATT, CDR2 SNEGSKA (reference sequence). The CDR3 runs to 14 residues.